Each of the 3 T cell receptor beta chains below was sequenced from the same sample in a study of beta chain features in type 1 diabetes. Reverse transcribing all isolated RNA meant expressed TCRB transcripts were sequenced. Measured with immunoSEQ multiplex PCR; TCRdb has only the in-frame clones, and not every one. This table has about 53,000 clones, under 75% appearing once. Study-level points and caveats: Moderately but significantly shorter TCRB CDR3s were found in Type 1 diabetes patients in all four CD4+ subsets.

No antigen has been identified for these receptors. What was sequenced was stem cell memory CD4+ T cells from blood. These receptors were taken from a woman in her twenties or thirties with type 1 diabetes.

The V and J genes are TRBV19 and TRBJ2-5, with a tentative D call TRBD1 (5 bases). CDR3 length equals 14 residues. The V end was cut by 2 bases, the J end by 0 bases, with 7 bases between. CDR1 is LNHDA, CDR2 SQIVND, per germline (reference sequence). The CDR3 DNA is TGTGCCAGTAGTATACTAGGGGACCAAGAGACCCAGTACTTC. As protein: CASSILGDQETQYF.

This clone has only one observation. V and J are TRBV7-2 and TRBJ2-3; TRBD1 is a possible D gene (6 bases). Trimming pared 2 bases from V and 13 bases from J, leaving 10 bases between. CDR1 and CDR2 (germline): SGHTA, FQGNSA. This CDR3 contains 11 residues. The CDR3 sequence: CASSLRGSEYF. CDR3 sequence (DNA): TGTGCCAGCAGCTTAAGGGGGTCAGAGTATTTT.

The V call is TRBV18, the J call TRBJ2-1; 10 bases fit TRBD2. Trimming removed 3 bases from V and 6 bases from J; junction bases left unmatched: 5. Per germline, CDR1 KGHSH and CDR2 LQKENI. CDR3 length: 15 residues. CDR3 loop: CASSPGTSAVNEQFF. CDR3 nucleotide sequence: TGTGCCAGCTCACCCGGGACTAGCGCCGTCAATGAGCAGTTCTTC.